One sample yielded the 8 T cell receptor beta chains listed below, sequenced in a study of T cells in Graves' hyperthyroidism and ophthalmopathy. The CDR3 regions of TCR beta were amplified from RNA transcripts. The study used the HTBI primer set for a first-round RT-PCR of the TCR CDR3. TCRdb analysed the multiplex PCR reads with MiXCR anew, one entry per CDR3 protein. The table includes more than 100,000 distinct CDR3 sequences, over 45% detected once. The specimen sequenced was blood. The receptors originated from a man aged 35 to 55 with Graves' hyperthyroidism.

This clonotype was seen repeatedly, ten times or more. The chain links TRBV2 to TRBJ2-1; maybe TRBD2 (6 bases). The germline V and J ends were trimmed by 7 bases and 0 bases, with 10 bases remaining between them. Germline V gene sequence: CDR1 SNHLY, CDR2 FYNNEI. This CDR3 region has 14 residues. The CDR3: CASNGGPSYNEQFF. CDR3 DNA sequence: TGTGCCAGCAACGGGGGTCCCTCCTACAATGAGCAGTTCTTC.

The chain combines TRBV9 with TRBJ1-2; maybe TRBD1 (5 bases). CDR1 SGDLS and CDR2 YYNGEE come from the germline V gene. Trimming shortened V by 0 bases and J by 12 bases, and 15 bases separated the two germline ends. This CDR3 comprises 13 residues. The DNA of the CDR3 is TGTGCCAGCAGCGTAGGAGGACAAACTGGAAACACCTTC. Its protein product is CASSVGGQTGNTF.

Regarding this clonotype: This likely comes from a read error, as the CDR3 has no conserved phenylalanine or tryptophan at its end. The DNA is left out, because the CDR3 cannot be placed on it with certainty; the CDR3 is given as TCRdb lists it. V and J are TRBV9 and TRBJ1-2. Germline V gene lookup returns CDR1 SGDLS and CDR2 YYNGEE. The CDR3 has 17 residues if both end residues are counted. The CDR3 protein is CASSPASGHRGGYGYIS.

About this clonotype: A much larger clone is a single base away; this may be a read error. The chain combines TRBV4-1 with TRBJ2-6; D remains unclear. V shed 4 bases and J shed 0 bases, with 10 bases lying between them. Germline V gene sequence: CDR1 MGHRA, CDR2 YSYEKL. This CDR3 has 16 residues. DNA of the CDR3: TGCGCCAGCAGCCCGGGCGGCAACTCTGGGGCCAACGTCCTGACTTTC. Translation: CASSPGGNSGANVLTF.

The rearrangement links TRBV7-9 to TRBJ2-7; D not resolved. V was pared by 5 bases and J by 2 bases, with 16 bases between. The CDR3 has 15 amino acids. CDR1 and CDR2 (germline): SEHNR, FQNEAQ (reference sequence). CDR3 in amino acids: CASSSQEYGPYEQYF. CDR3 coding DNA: TGTGCCAGCAGCAGCCAAGAGTACGGCCCCTACGAGCAGTACTTC.

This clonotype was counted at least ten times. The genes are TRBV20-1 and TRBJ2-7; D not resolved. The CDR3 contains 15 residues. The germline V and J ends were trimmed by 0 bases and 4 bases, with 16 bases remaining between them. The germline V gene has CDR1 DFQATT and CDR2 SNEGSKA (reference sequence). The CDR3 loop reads CSARDETMVVYEQYF. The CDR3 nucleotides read TGCAGTGCTAGAGATGAGACAATGGTTGTATACGAGCAGTACTTC.

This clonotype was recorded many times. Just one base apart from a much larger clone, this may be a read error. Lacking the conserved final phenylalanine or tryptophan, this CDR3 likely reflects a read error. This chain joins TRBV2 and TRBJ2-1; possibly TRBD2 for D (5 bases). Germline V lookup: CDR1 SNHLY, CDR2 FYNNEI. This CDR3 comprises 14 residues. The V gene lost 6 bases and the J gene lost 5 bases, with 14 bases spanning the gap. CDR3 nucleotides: TGTGCCAGCAGGGACTCGTCGTTAAACAATGAGCAGTTCCTC. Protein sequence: CASRDSSLNNEQFL.

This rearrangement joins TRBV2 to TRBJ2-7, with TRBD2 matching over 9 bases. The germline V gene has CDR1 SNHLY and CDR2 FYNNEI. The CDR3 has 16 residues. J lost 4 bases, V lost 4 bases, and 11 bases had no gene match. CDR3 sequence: CASSARVSGRLYEQYF. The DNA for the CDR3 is TGTGCCAGCAGTGCCCGGGTTAGCGGGAGATTGTACGAGCAGTACTTC.